This T cell receptor beta chain was identified during a study of vaccination and CD4 T cells after COVID-19 (dated by TCRdb to between 2021 and 2024). Concerning the study at large: Convalescent patients had a positive SARS-CoV-2 result on nasal swab PCR, and of these patients, several had mild disease and one had severe disease. The convalescent cohort comprised six males and four females, including two Hispanic individuals, seven Caucasians, two Asians and one multiracial person. Post-COVID blood samples from convalescent patients were collected a median of roughly 100 days after diagnosis, with a range of roughly 30 to 170 days. Participants got two doses of the Pfizer-BioNTech BNT162b2 vaccine (n=8) or two doses of the Moderna mRNA-1273 vaccine (n=2). Overlapping spike peptide pools from SARS-CoV-2 and from the common cold coronaviruses HCoV-NL63, HCoV-OC43 and HCoV-229E were used as culture stimuli. In control cultures, a CEFX viral epitope pool was used as positive control, an HIV-1 Nef peptide pool was used as negative control, or no peptide was added. In 10 COVID-19 convalescent patients and 4 infection-naive healthy vaccine recipients, researchers compared the spike-specific CD4+ TCR repertoire from before mRNA vaccination with the repertoire from after. Post-vaccine blood samples were obtained a median of about 77 days after the second vaccine dose, with a range of about 12 to 241 days. Study-wide conclusions, independent of this receptor: The number of convalescent patients in the study was relatively small, and the study did not examine early timepoints following natural infection. Although the median number of SARS-CoV-2-reactive clonotypes went up from more than 20 after infection to more than 30 after vaccination, the increase was not significant. Of the vaccine-specific clones in convalescent patients, 304 of 307, or nearly all, reacted only to SARS-CoV-2 spike and did not cross-react with common cold coronaviruses. In convalescent patients, a median around 86% of post-vaccine SARS-CoV-2-reactive clones were detected only after vaccination, suggesting vaccine-specific priming.

Library method: PCR. At the Johns Hopkins FTIC core, DNA from the cultured CD4+ T cells underwent TCR sequencing with the Oncomine TCR Beta short-read assay. The QIAamp micro DNA kit was used to extract genomic DNA from the cultured CD4+ T cells. Oncomine TCR Beta libraries made from cultured CD4+ T cells were pooled using unique dual indexes and sequenced on an Illumina iSeq 100. The paper's processing steps were these. Non-productive sequences were removed, and CDR3s not starting with C, not ending with F or W, or shorter than 7 amino acids were discarded. The MANAFEST web application identified antigen-specific clonotypes by comparing peptide-stimulated wells against reference wells and other culture wells. For a clone to be called positive, the clone needed an FDR below 0.05, an odds ratio above 5, and a productive frequency above 0.1% in at least two of three replicate wells. Cross-reactive clonotypes were defined as significantly expanded in both SARS-CoV-2 spike wells and at least one common cold coronavirus spike condition. Similarity between CDR3 sequences was evaluated in R version 3.6.1 using Levenshtein distances (stringdist) and unrooted phylogenetic trees (ape). TCRdb trimmed the raw reads at Q25, called clones with MiXCR and kept productive beta chains. Every entry covers one CDR3 protein and lists the most common genes and DNA from its rows. Here the V and J calls rest on TCRdb's processing, not on the authors' analysis. For this sample the table gives some 9,300 distinct CDR3 sequences, of which 40% to 60% were detected only once. Of the sample, just over 20% falls within the top ten clones.

Looking up the germline V gene (reference sequence) yields CDR1 DFQATT and CDR2 SNEGSKA. Measured from the cysteine to the phenylalanine, the CDR3 is 14 residues long. Left in the record is the CDR3 DNA by itself, 42 bases read in frame from the first base. V loses 3 bases, J loses 2 bases, and the germline ends lie 14 bases apart. As concerns this clonotype: Its specific antigen is unknown. Base-call qualities are not available, and no considerably larger clone is one nucleotide away.

Interpreted using the paper, the treatment or condition label stands for: roughly 11-day PBMC culture with coronavirus spike peptide pools or control peptides (ViraFEST assay). The ViraFEST assay was used in the study, in which antigen-specific T cells were expanded with peptide pools and expanded clonotypes were subsequently identified by TCR sequencing. The positive SARS-CoV-2 PCR tests of the convalescent patients were dated from March to December 2020, before the Alpha, Beta and Delta variants emerged in the United States. Each well held some 2 million PBMCs cultured in IMDM containing roughly 5% human AB serum and about 10 IU/ml IL-2, with 10 ug/ml peptide pools added. Half of the culture medium was replaced with fresh IL-2-containing medium on days 3 and 7. After approximately 10 days of culture, CD4+ T cells were isolated by negative selection using the EasySep CD4+ T cell isolation kit. PBMCs were separated from whole blood using Ficoll-Paque Plus gradient centrifugation and then either used fresh or cryopreserved at -140C. In general, triplicate wells were set up for every culture condition.

Sequencing was carried out using CD4+ T cells from blood, cultured in vitro. The chain links TRBV20-1 with TRBJ2-7; perhaps TRBD1 is the D gene, with 6 bases matching. The sequence derives from a human donor who had recovered from COVID-19. The CDR3 reads as follows: CSARQRGTPYEQYF. The DNA sequence reads TGCAGTGCTAGGCAAAGAGGGACACCCTACGAGCAGTACTTC.